The T cell receptor beta chain described here comes from a study of blood T cell repertoires in COVID-19. Trimming removed 3 bases at V and 5 bases at J, with 11 bases between. This CDR3 has 14 residues. Germline CDR1 and CDR2: LGHNA and YSLEER. TCRdb's copy holds only in-frame clones and misses some; the assay was immunoSEQ multiplex PCR. The sample records 200,000 or so clones, 84% being singletons. Self-reported history from a screening survey and questionnaire set each donor's cohort. The sample was PBMCs or T cells enriched from blood (not recorded which). The chain has TRBV4-3 and TRBJ1-5, with D perhaps TRBD1 (6 bases). The source is a man between 60 and 75 years old who had recovered from COVID-19. The CDR3 region has the DNA TGCGCCAGCAGCCAGAACTACAGGGATCAGCCCCAGCATTTT. It yields the protein CASSQNYRDQPQHF.